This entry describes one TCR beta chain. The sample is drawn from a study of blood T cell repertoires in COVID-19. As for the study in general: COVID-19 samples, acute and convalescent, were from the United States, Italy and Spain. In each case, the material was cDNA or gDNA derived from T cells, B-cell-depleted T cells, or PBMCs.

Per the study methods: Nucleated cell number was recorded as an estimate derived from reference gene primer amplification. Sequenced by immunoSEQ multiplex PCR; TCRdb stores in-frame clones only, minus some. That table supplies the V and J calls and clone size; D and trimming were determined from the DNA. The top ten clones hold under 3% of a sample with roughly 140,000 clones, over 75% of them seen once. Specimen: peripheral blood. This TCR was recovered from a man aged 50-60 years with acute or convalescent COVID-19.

The CDR3 region has the DNA TGTGCCAGCAGCTTAGACGACAGGGGTCGGTACGAGCAGTACTTC. Translated, it gives CASSLDDRGRYEQYF. This chain connects TRBV11-2 to TRBJ2-7, with 8 bases aligning to TRBD1. Germline loops: CDR1 SGHAT, CDR2 FQNNGV. The J segment lost 4 bases and the V segment lost 0 bases, leaving 5 bases of the junction unmatched. The CDR3 runs to 15 residues. Drawing the rest from reference TRBV11-2 and TRBJ2-7, the complete variable domain is EAGVAQSPRYKIIEKRQSVAFWCNPISGHATLYWYQQILGQGPKLLIQFQNNGVVDDSQLPKDRFSAERLKGVDSTLKIQPAKLEDSAVYLCASSLDDRGRYEQYFGPGTRLTVT.